What follows are 5 T cell receptor beta chains derived from one specimen sequenced in a study of identical twins. TCRdb redid the calling of the 5' RACE reads with MiXCR, one entry per CDR3 protein. Of 450,000 to 600,000 distinct CDR3 sequences listed, 20% to 25% are singletons. The data were also submitted as part of a second study, on yellow fever vaccine responses in identical twins.

Sequenced sample: CD4+ T cells sorted from blood. These TCRs come from a woman between 18 and 29 years old in good health.

CDR3 sequence reads: CASTPFFGGINTQYF. The CDR3 DNA sequence: TGTGCCAGTACTCCTTTTTTTGGAGGGATAAATACGCAGTATTTT. The chain uses TRBV19 and TRBJ2-3; D might be TRBD2 (6 bases). The germline V and J ends were trimmed by 7 bases and 7 bases, with 21 bases remaining between them. The CDR3 extends over 15 amino acids. CDR1 is LNHDA and CDR2 is SQIVND in the germline V gene (reference sequence). The variable domain in full, completed from reference TRBV19 and TRBJ2-3, reads DGGITQSPKYLFRKEGQNVTLSCEQNLNHDAMYWYRQDPGQGLRLIYYSQIVNDFQKGDIAEGYSVSREKKESFPLTVTSAQKNPTAFYLCASTPFFGGINTQYFGPGTRLTVL.

This clonotype has only a few counts. The chain combines TRBV10-3 with TRBJ2-3; D not certain. This CDR3 comprises 14 residues. Trimming pared 4 bases from V and 4 bases from J, leaving 12 bases between. Germline V gene data show CDR1 as ENHRY and CDR2 as SYGVKD. CDR3 nucleotide sequence: TGTGCCATCAGTGTCCAAAAAAGCCCAGATACGCAGTATTTT. Protein: CAISVQKSPDTQYF.

The J gene is TRBJ2-5, the V gene TRBV10-3, with D unclear. The CDR3 is made up of 17 amino acids. Germline CDR1 is ENHRY and CDR2 is SYGVKD. The V gene lost 0 bases and the J gene lost 0 bases, with 14 bases spanning the gap. Here the CDR3 reads CAISESGSPGNQETQYF. The CDR3 DNA follows: TGTGCCATCAGTGAGTCGGGTTCCCCGGGCAACCAAGAGACCCAGTACTTC.

The chain carries TRBV14 and TRBJ2-2; 8 bases are shared with TRBD2. CDR1 and CDR2 (germline): SGHDN, FVKESK. CDR3 length: 14 residues. Trimming at V came to 7 bases and at J to 6 bases, leaving 7 bases not matched to a gene. In nucleotides, the CDR3 is TGTGCCAGCACACCAAGCGGGAGTGCCGGGGAGCTGTTTTTT. Protein sequence: CASTPSGSAGELFF.

V is TRBV7-2 and J is TRBJ2-1, with 12 bases fitting TRBD2. Germline V CDR1 and CDR2: SGHTA, FQGNSA. With 6 bases clipped from V and 7 bases from J, the junction kept 4 bases outside the gene matches. The CDR3 has 14 residues. In nucleotides, the CDR3 is TGTGCCAGCAGAACCGGGACTAGCGGGAATGAGCAGTTCTTC. It translates to CASRTGTSGNEQFF.